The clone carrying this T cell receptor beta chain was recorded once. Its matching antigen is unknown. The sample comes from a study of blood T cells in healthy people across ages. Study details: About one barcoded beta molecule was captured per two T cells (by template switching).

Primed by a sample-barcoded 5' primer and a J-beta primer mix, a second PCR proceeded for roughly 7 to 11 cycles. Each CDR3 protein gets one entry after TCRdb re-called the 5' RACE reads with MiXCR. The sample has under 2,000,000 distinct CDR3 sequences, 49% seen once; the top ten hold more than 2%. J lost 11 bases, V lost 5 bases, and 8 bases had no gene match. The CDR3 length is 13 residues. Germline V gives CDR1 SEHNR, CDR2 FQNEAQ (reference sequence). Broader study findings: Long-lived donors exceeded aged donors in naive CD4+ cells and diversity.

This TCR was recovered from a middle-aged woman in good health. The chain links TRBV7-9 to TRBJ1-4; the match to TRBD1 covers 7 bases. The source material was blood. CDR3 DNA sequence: TGTGCCAGCAGCAGAGTAGGGGGCCCGAAACTGTTTTTT. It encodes CASSRVGGPKLFF.